This is a list of T cell receptor beta chains from one sample in a study of T cell responses to AZD1222 COVID-19 vaccine. Measured with immunoSEQ multiplex PCR; TCRdb has only the in-frame clones, and not every one. The sample carries approximately 79,000 clones, about 88% recorded once. Sequences were derived from peripheral blood, sampled on day 0 of AZD1222 vaccination. The receptors were gathered from an adult in good health. Each CDR3 is given with its conserved first and last residue. A D gene is named only where the DNA matches it firmly. Size is omitted from some rows. Given values are once, few, many or a class for expanded clones.

few	TRBV29-1	-	TRBJ2-2	TGCAGCGCCAAACCGGGGAGCCTGAACACCGGGGAGCTGTTTTTT	CSAKPGSLNTGELFF
-	TRBV14	TRBD1	TRBJ2-7	TGTGCCAGCAGCCAAGGGGACAGGGCCTCCTACGAGCAGTACTTC	CASSQGDRASYEQYF
-	TRBV7-9	-	TRBJ1-6	TGTGCCAGCAGCTTAGCTGTTTCACCCCTCCACTTT	CASSLAVSPLHF
-	TRBV11-3	-	TRBJ2-3	TGTGCCAGCAGCTCGGGTAGGGTTGGAGATACGCAGTATTTT	CASSSGRVGDTQYF
once	TRBV28	-	TRBJ1-2	TGTGCCAGCAGTGCGCCCGGGGTATTGAGGGGCTACACCTTC	CASSAPGVLRGYTF
-	TRBV27	-	TRBJ2-7	TGTGCCAGCAGTTTTAGCGTGGGGTCCTACGAGCAGTACTTC	CASSFSVGSYEQYF
-	TRBV3-1/TRBV3-2	-	TRBJ2-4	TGTGCCAGCAGCCAACAGAGAGACAGCATTCAGTACTTC	CASSQQRDSIQYF
once	TRBV11-2	-	TRBJ1-3	TGTGCCAGCAGCTTAAGGACAGATGCCGGAAACACCATATATTTT	CASSLRTDAGNTIYF
-	TRBV5-1	TRBD1	TRBJ2-1	TGCGCCAGCAGGCAAACAGGGGTCGTCTCCTACAATGAGCAGTTCTTC	CASRQTGVVSYNEQFF
-	TRBV5-4	-	TRBJ1-2	TGTGCCAGCAGCTTCCAGGGGCCGGCTATAGGCTACACCTTC	CASSFQGPAIGYTF
-	TRBV4-1	-	TRBJ2-3	TGCGCCAGCAGCCAACCAGCACTAGGGTCAAGCACAGATACGCAGTATTTT	CASSQPALGSSTDTQYF
-	TRBV28	TRBD1	TRBJ1-5	TGTGCCAGCAGTGCGACCGGGACAGCCAGACAGCCCCAGCATTTT	CASSATGTARQPQHF
-	TRBV6-5	-	TRBJ1-5	TGTGCCAGCAGGTCCGGGACGCGGATCAATCAGCCCCAGCATTTT	CASRSGTRINQPQHF
-	TRBV5-8	-	TRBJ1-6	TGTGCCAGCAGCTTGGATGATAATTCACCCCTCCACTTT	CASSLDDNSPLHF
-	TRBV5-4	-	TRBJ2-5	TGTGCCAGCAGCCCGACAGGACAAGAGACCCAGTACTTC	CASSPTGQETQYF
-	TRBV28	TRBD1	TRBJ1-4	TGTGCCAGCAGTTCAATCCGGCAGACCCGGGACAGAGGCTTT	CASSSIRQTRDRGF
-	TRBV9	TRBD2	TRBJ2-1	TGTGCCAGCAGCCGACTAGCGGGATTAGGTGAGCAGTTCTTC	CASSRLAGLGEQFF
-	TRBV20-1	-	TRBJ2-1	TGCAGTGCTAGAGGGCAGGACGAGCAGTTCTTC	CSARGQDEQFF
-	TRBV5-1	-	TRBJ1-4	TGCGCCAGCAGCCCAGGTCCCTCCGGGGGTGAAAAACTGTTTTTT	CASSPGPSGGEKLFF
-	TRBV10-3	TRBD2	TRBJ2-3	TGTGCCATCAGGACTGATAGCGGGAGAGTGGCAGATACGCAGTATTTT	CAIRTDSGRVADTQYF
-	TRBV2	TRBD1	TRBJ2-6	TGTGCCAGCAAAAGATTTCATCTCAGGGGGCCAGGGGCCAACGTCCTGACTTTC	CASKRFHLRGPGANVLTF
few	TRBV24-1	-	TRBJ2-5	TGTGCCACCAGTGAGGGGCAGGGTGCTGGGGGGCCCCAGTACTTC	CATSEGQGAGGPQYF
-	TRBV5-1	TRBD1	TRBJ2-1	TGCGCCAGCAGCTCCGGGACAGGGATATACAATGAGCAGTTCTTC	CASSSGTGIYNEQFF
-	TRBV21-1	-	TRBJ2-1	TGTGCCAGCAGCAGGGGGACTATAAAGGTTCCCGAGCAGTTCTTC	CASSRGTIKVPEQFF
once	TRBV3-1/TRBV3-2	-	TRBJ2-1	TGTGCCAGCAGCCCGTCGCAGGGCCCCCCTATGAATGAGCAGTTCTTC	CASSPSQGPPMNEQFF